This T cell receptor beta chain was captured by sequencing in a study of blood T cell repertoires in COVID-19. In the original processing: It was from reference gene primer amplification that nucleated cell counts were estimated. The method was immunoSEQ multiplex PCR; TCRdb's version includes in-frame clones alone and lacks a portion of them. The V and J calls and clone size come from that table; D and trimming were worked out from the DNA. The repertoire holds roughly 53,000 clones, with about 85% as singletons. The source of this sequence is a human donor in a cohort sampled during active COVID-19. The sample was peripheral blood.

CDR3 amino acids: CASSPNRATGEQYF. The DNA for the CDR3 is TGTGCCAGCAGTCCGAATCGGGCAACGGGGGAGCAGTACTTC. V gene TRBV7-2 combines with J gene TRBJ2-7, with D maybe TRBD2 (5 bases). Germline loops: CDR1 SGHTA, CDR2 FQGNSA. This CDR3 region has 14 residues. With 6 bases removed from V and 7 bases from J, the gap between germline ends came to 19 bases. Supplemented by reference TRBV7-2 and TRBJ2-7, the full variable domain reads GAGVSQSPSNKVTEKGKDVELRCDPISGHTALYWYRQSLGQGLEFLIYFQGNSAPDKSGLPSDRFSAERTGGSVSTLTIQRTQQEDSAVYLCASSPNRATGEQYFGPGTRLTVT.